This entry describes one TCR beta chain. Germline CDR1 is SGHTA and CDR2 is FQGNSA. The CDR3 covers 13 residues. Deletions cut 2 bases from V and 4 bases from J, with 8 bases between. These data belong to a study of technical replicates of blood from several donors. Assay: immunoSEQ multiplex PCR; the TCRdb copy retains only in-frame clones and omits some. The table has roughly 62,000 clones, 91% seen once. This receptor was obtained from a human donor in good health. Some clones in this sample may be carry-over from other donors' samples. This chain connects TRBV7-2 to TRBJ1-1, with D possibly TRBD1 on 5 matching bases. Sequences were obtained from PBMCs. The CDR3 sequence: CASSLMQGTEAFF. The CDR3 bases are TGTGCCAGCAGCTTAATGCAGGGCACTGAAGCTTTCTTT. The full variable domain, completed using reference TRBV7-2 and TRBJ1-1, is GAGVSQSPSNKVTEKGKDVELRCDPISGHTALYWYRQSLGQGLEFLIYFQGNSAPDKSGLPSDRFSAERTGGSVSTLTIQRTQQEDSAVYLCASSLMQGTEAFFGQGTRLTVV.